The 11 T cell receptor beta chains reported below all come from one sample, sequenced in a study of T cells in Graves' hyperthyroidism and ophthalmopathy. TCR beta CDR3 regions were amplified from RNA. First-round RT-PCR targeting the TCR CDR3 was performed with the HTBI primer set. TCRdb independently ran MiXCR on the multiplex PCR reads; one entry per CDR3 protein. The repertoire holds a few hundred thousand distinct CDR3 sequences, around 50% seen once, with 44% in the top ten. What was sequenced was peripheral blood or thyroid tissue (not recorded which). These receptor sequences come from an adult woman with Graves' disease, either hyperthyroidism or ophthalmopathy (not recorded which).

This clonotype was recorded at least ten times. The genes are TRBV2 and TRBJ1-2; tentative D call: TRBD1 (6 bases). CDR3 size: 15 residues. V lost 6 bases and J lost 3, with 17 bases in between. Germline lookup yields CDR1 SNHLY and CDR2 FYNNEI. For the CDR3, the DNA is TGTGCCAGCAGCCCACGAAGGACAGACCACTATGGCTACACCTTC. As protein: CASSPRRTDHYGYTF. Full variable domain (rest looked up from reference TRBV2 and TRBJ1-2): EPEVTQTPSHQVTQMGQEVILRCVPISNHLYFYWYRQILGQKVEFLVSFYNNEISEKSEIFDDQFSVERPDGSNFTLKIRSTKLEDSAMYFCASSPRRTDHYGYTFGSGTRLTVV.

The rearrangement uses TRBV10-3 and TRBJ1-4; the D is unclear. CDR1 and CDR2 (germline): ENHRY, SYGVKD. The V end was cut by 0 bases, the J end by 0 bases, with 11 bases between. CDR3 length: 17 amino acids. CDR3 loop: CAISESRQASTNEKLFF. CDR3 coding DNA: TGTGCCATCAGTGAGTCGAGGCAGGCGTCAACTAATGAAAAACTGTTTTTT.

V usage is TRBV18 and J usage is TRBJ2-7; D assignment may be TRBD1 or TRBD2 (5 bases each). This CDR3 comprises 14 residues. Per germline, CDR1 KGHSH and CDR2 LQKENI. The germline V and J ends were trimmed by 8 bases and 2 bases, with 16 bases remaining between them. CDR3 in DNA: TGTGCCAGCCTTAATCTCGGGGCGACCTACGAGCAGTACTTC. Its protein is CASLNLGATYEQYF.

This clonotype was observed many times. The chain carries TRBV19 and TRBJ2-7, with 11 bases lining up with TRBD2. J gave up 2 bases and V 4 bases, and 7 bases lay outside the gene matches. This CDR3 region has 16 residues. Germline CDR1 and CDR2: LNHDA and SQIVND (reference sequence). The CDR3 loop is CASSKLAGGTPYEQYF. The CDR3 bases are TGTGCCAGTAGTAAGCTAGCGGGAGGAACCCCCTACGAGCAGTACTTC.

This clonotype was seen at least ten times. J is TRBJ2-5 and V is TRBV6-2 or TRBV6-3, with unresolved D. Germline loops: CDR1 MNHEY, CDR2 SVGEGT. The CDR3 extends over 14 amino acids. V gave up 7 bases and J gave up 7 bases, with 19 bases separating them. The CDR3 sequence is CASTDKQQKGTQYF. In DNA, the CDR3 is TGTGCCAGCACGGATAAACAGCAGAAAGGGACCCAGTACTTC.

This chain joins TRBV10-3 and TRBJ1-1; the D gene is possibly TRBD1 (5 bases). V dropped 3 bases and J dropped 4 bases, with 12 bases sitting between them. Germline lookup yields CDR1 ENHRY and CDR2 SYGVKD. The CDR3 has 14 residues. The CDR3 nucleotides are TGTGCCATCAGTGAATCGGGGCCCGGCACTGAAGCTTTCTTT. Residues: CAISESGPGTEAFF.

The CDR3 is CASTPPGDETQYF. The CDR3 DNA sequence: TGTGCCAGCACCCCCCCCGGGGACGAGACCCAGTACTTC. The chain combines TRBV6-5 with TRBJ2-5; the D call may be TRBD1 or TRBD2 (5 bases each). Trimming stripped 7 bases from V and 5 bases from J, with 14 bases between. CDR1 is MNHEY, CDR2 SVGAGI, per germline. CDR3 size: 13 residues.

The chain carries TRBV10-3 and TRBJ2-1; TRBD1 agrees at 8 bases. V was pared by 6 bases and J by 6 bases, with 1 base of the junction left unmatched. This CDR3 has 12 amino acids. From germline, CDR1 is ENHRY and CDR2 SYGVKD. CDR3 residues: CAIRDRVNEQFF. CDR3 coding DNA: TGTGCCATCAGGGACAGGGTCAATGAGCAGTTCTTC.

This clonotype was counted ten times or more. This rearrangement joins TRBV5-1 to TRBJ2-7, with TRBD1 matching over 9 bases. CDR3 length: 14 residues. Per the germline V gene, CDR1 is SGHRS and CDR2 is YFSETQ. Unmatched junction bases numbered 10, after V lost 7 bases and J lost 5 bases. CDR3 amino acids: CASSVTGQGNEQYF. The CDR3 bases are TGCGCCAGCTCCGTAACGGGACAGGGCAACGAGCAGTACTTC.

This sequence joins TRBV7-2 and TRBJ2-7; D gene unclear. CDR1 and CDR2 from the germline V gene are SGHTA and FQGNSA. CDR3 length equals 14 residues. Trimming stripped 8 bases from V and 2 bases from J, with 16 bases between. CDR3 loop: CASGVGGPTYEQYF. The CDR3 coding sequence is TGTGCCAGCGGGGTCGGCGGACCCACCTACGAGCAGTACTTC.

A note on this clonotype: It may be a read error: a sequence one base away is much more abundant. This chain connects TRBV20-1 to TRBJ2-7, with D perhaps matching TRBD1 (5 bases). The V end was cut by 3 bases, the J end by 6 bases, with 15 bases between. CDR1 and CDR2 from the germline V gene are DFQATT and SNEGSKA (reference sequence). The CDR3 contains 13 residues. The CDR3 is CSASWGTASEQYF. CDR3 in DNA: TGCAGTGCTAGCTGGGGCACCGCCTCCGAGCAGTACTTC.